These 4 T cell receptor beta chains were all obtained from the same sample, sequenced in a study of beta chain features in type 1 diabetes. General study results and limits: TCRB CDR3s were moderately but significantly shorter in Type 1 diabetes patients in all four CD4+ subsets.

Every isolated RNA sample was fully reverse transcribed, so sequencing captured expressed TCRB transcripts. Some clones are missing from TCRdb's copy, which holds only in-frame ones; the method was immunoSEQ multiplex PCR. Seen here are more than 550,000 clones, over 12% observed once, and the top ten hold approximately 0.039%. These receptors have no identified antigens. Sequenced sample: naive CD4+ T cells from blood. The receptors here all came from a young man with type 1 diabetes.

The chain carries TRBV5-6 and TRBJ2-1; unclear D gene. The CDR3 has 16 amino acids. Trimming removed 2 bases at V and 2 bases at J, with 14 bases between. CDR1 and CDR2 from the germline V gene are SGHDT and YYEEEE. The CDR3 DNA reads as TGTGCCAGCAGCTTCTATCTAATTGGCGCCTACAATGAGCAGTTCTTC. Translated, it gives CASSFYLIGAYNEQFF.

The V gene is TRBV23-1, the J gene TRBJ2-1; a possible D gene is TRBD1 (6 bases). TRBV23-1 is given ORF status, its function remaining uncertain. The V end lost 5 bases, the J end lost 5 bases, and 16 bases lay between the germline ends. CDR3 length: 15 amino acids. CDR3 region: CASSEPWTANNEQFF. For the CDR3, the DNA is TGCGCCAGCAGTGAACCGTGGACAGCAAACAATGAGCAGTTCTTC.

This clone was recorded a few times. The rearrangement links TRBV11-1 to TRBJ1-6; 7 bases fit TRBD1. Unmatched junction bases numbered 12, after V lost 6 bases and J lost 7 bases. Germline loops: CDR1 SGHAT, CDR2 FQDESV (reference sequence). The CDR3 has 16 amino acids. The CDR3 protein is CASRRTGQQLNSPLHF. DNA for the CDR3: TGTGCCAGCAGACGTACGGGACAGCAATTGAATTCACCCCTCCACTTT.

This clone was counted between two and nine times. The chain couples TRBV6-1 to TRBJ1-1; 7 bases fit TRBD1. This CDR3 contains 15 residues. With V trimmed by 6 bases and J by 1 base, 8 bases remained unmatched. CDR1 MNHNS and CDR2 SASEGT come from the germline V gene. The chain's CDR3 is CASSAWGQRNTEAFF. CDR3 nucleotide sequence: TGTGCCAGCAGCGCGTGGGGACAGAGGAACACTGAAGCTTTCTTT.